The present TCR beta chain was sequenced within a study of shared clonotypes between healthy human individuals. Study-wide findings and caveats: Estimated richness values were generally larger in naive subsets than in memory subsets. The genetic and exposure-history diversity represented was limited by few donors.

CD4+ cells were split into CD45RA+ naive and CD45RA-negative memory subsets. Repertoires were generated with immunoSEQ multiplex PCR, while TCRdb's copy carries only in-frame clones and drops some. The repertoire holds millions of clones, with 93% as singletons. With 1 base removed from V and 0 bases from J, the gap between germline ends came to 7 bases. The CDR3 length is 14 residues. Per germline, CDR1 SGHVS and CDR2 FQNEAQ. Note on this clone: The antigen is not known.

The sequence came from a man between 18 and 29 years old in good health. Some clones in this sample may be carry-over from other donors' samples. This chain joins TRBV7-8 and TRBJ2-7; no firm D call. Sequencing was carried out using naive CD4+ T cells from PBMCs. Subset given: CD45RA+ positively selected. CDR3 sequence: CASSLGVLSYEQYF. CDR3 sequence (DNA): TGTGCCAGCAGCTTAGGCGTACTCTCCTACGAGCAGTACTTC.